Included here is one TCR beta chain sequence, with context. Its antigen is not identified. The data were taken from a study of somatic mutations in cytotoxic T cells in rheumatoid arthritis. Study-wide findings and caveats: Age-matched healthy controls and rheumatoid arthritis patients had CD8+ T-cell clonality that did not differ significantly.

Positive magnetic bead selection, which isolated the CD4+ and CD8+ cells, was followed by a flow cytometry check of purity. Produced via immunoSEQ multiplex PCR; TCRdb's table is partial and in-frame only. The profile shows 14,000 or so clones, 78% of them singletons. CDR3 length equals 15 residues. The V and J ends lost 0 bases and 4 bases respectively, with 14 bases between them. Germline V lookup: CDR1 SGDLS, CDR2 YYNGEE. Sample: CD8+ T cells sorted from blood. The sequence was collected from an adult with rheumatoid arthritis. This rearrangement joins TRBV9 to TRBJ2-7; weak D call: TRBD1 (6 bases). The CDR3 DNA is TGTGCCAGCAGCGTAGGCACAGGGAGCTCTTACGAGCAGTACTTC. Encoded protein: CASSVGTGSSYEQYF.